This TCR beta chain was identified in a study of cytomegalovirus exposure and HLA in healthy donors. Study background: Later, an analysis reported that the 95 to 150 validation repertoires had used the same platform as the approximately 630 first-cohort repertoires. The study, taken as a whole, reports: Rare TCR sequences predominated, though certain public TCRs were found in many donors. Cytomegalovirus-associated TCR beta chains were listed, numbering roughly 150. Reports indicated that the classifier achieved high specificity and sensitivity in diagnosing cytomegalovirus status.

Here immunoSEQ multiplex PCR was the method, and the copy in TCRdb shows in-frame clones only, minus some. The sample includes over 150,000 clones, around 88% of them seen just once. As for this clone: What it recognizes is unknown.

Per germline, CDR1 SGHRS and CDR2 YFSETQ. The CDR3 runs 13 residues. The V and J ends lost 3 bases and 4 bases respectively, with 8 bases between them. The specimen sequenced was PBMCs. This TCR came from a man younger than 30 in good health and CMV-seropositive. This chain connects TRBV5-1 to TRBJ1-3, with D uncertain. CDR3 in amino acids: CASSSKTGNTIYF. The CDR3 region has the DNA TGCGCCAGCAGCTCGAAGACAGGAAACACCATATATTTT.